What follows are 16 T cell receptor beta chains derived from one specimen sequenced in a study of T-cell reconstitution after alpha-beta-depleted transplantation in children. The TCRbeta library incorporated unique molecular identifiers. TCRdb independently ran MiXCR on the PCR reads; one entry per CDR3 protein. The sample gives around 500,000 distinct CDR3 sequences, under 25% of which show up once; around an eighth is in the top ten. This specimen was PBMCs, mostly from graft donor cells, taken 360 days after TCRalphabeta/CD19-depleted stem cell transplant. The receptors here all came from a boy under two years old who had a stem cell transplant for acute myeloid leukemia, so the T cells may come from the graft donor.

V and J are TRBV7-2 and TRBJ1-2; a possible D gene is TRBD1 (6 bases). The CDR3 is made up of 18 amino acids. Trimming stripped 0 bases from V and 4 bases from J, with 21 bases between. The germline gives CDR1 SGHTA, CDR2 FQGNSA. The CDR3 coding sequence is TGTGCCAGCAGCTTAGCCCGGTCTGGGGGCAGTAGTACCTATGGCTACACCTTC. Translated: CASSLARSGGSSTYGYTF.

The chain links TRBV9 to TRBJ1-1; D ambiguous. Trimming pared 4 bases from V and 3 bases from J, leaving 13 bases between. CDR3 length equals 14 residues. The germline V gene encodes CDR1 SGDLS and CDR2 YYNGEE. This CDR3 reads CASSPHPPDTEAFF. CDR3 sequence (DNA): TGTGCCAGCAGCCCCCACCCCCCGGACACTGAAGCTTTCTTT. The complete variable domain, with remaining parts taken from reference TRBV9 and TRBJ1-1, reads DSGVTQTPKHLITATGQRVTLRCSPRSGDLSVYWYQQSLDQGLQFLIQYYNGEERAKGNILERFSAQQFPDLHSELNLSSLELGDSALYFCASSPHPPDTEAFFGQGTRLTVV.

The CDR3 DNA reads as TGTGCCAGCATTCATCGGCCGGGCTACGAGAACTACGAGCAGTACTTC. Residues: CASIHRPGYENYEQYF. This sequence joins TRBV6-2 or TRBV6-3 and TRBJ2-7; D gene ambiguous. The germline V and J ends were trimmed by 7 bases and 3 bases, with 22 bases remaining between them. The germline V gene has CDR1 MNHEY and CDR2 SVGEGT. The CDR3 is made up of 16 amino acids.

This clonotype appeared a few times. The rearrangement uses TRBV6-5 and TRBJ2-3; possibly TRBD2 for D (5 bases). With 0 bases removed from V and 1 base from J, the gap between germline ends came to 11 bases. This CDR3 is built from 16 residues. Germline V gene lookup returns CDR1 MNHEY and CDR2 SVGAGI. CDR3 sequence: CASSYSLALRTDTQYF. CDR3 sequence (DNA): TGTGCCAGCAGTTACTCCCTAGCTCTGCGCACAGATACGCAGTATTTT.

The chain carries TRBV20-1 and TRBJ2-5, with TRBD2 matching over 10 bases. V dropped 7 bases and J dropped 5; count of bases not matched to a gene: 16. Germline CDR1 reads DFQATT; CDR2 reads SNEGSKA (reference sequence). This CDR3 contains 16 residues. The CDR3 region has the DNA TGCAGTGTCATAGCCCCCGCTAGCGGGGGTGGGGAGACCCAGTACTTC. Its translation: CSVIAPASGGGETQYF.

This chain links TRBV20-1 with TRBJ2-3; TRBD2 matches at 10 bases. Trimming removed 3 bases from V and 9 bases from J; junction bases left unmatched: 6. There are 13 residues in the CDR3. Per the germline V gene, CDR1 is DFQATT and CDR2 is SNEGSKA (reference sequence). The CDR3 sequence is CSARSASGGTQYF. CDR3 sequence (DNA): TGCAGTGCTAGGTCGGCTAGCGGGGGAACGCAGTATTTT.

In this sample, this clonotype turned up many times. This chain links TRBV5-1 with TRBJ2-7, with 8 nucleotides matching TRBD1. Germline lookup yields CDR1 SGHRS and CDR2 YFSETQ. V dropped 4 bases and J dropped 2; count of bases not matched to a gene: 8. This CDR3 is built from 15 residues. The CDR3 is CASSRRGQGTYEQYF. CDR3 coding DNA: TGCGCCAGCAGCCGCCGTGGACAGGGTACCTACGAGCAGTACTTC.

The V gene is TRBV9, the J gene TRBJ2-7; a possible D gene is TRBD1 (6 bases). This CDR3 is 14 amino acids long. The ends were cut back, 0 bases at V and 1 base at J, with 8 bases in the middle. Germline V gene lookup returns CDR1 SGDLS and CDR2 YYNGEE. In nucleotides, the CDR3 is TGTGCCAGCAGCGTAGCTGGACAGTCCTACGAGCAGTACTTC. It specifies CASSVAGQSYEQYF.

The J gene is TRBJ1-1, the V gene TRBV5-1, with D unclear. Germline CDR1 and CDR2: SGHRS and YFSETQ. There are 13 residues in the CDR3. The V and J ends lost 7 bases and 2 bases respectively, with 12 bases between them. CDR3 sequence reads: CASGWQFNTEAFF. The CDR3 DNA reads TGCGCCAGCGGGTGGCAATTTAACACTGAAGCTTTCTTT.

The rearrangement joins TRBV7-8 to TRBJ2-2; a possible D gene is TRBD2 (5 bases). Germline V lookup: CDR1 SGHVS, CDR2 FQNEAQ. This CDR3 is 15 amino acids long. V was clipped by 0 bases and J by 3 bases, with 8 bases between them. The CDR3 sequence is CASSLAERDTGELFF. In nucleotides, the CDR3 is TGTGCCAGCAGCTTAGCGGAGAGGGACACCGGGGAGCTGTTTTTT.

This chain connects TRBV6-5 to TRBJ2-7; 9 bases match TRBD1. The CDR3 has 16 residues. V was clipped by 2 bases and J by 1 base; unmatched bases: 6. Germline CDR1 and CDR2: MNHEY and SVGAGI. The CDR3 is CASSYRDRVESYEQYF. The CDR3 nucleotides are TGTGCCAGCAGTTACCGGGACAGGGTTGAATCCTACGAGCAGTACTTC.

In nucleotides, the CDR3 is TGTGCCAGCAGTTACGGGATCTCTGGAAACACCATATATTTT. Translated, it gives CASSYGISGNTIYF. The genes are TRBV12-3 or TRBV12-4 and TRBJ1-3; D remains unclear. V shed 4 bases and J shed 0 bases, with 7 bases lying between them. The CDR3 loop spans 14 amino acids.

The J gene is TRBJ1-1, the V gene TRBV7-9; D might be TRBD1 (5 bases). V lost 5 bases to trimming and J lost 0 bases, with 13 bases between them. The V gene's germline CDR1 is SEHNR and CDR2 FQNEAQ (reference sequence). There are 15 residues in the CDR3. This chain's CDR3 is CASSPAGTLNTEAFF. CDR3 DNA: TGTGCCAGCAGCCCCGCCGGGACCTTGAACACTGAAGCTTTCTTT.

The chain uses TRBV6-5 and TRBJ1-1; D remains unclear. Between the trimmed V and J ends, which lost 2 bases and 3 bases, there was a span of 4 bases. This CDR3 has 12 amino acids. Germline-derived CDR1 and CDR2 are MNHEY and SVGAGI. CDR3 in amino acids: CASSYLYTEAFF. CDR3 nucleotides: TGTGCCAGCAGTTACCTTTACACTGAAGCTTTCTTT.

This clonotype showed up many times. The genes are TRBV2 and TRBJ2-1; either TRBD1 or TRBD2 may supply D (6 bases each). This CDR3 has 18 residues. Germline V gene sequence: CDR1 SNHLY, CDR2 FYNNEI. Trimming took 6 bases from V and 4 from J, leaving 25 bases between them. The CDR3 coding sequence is TGTGCCAGCAGCGTACCCAGGGGAGCGGGTGATACTTACAATGAGCAGTTCTTC. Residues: CASSVPRGAGDTYNEQFF.

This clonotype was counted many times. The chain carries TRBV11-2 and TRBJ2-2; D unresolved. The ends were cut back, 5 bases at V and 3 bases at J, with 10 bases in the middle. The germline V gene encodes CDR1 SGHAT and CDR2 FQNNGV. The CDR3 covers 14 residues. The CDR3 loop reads CASSPWVDTGELFF. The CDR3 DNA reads TGTGCCAGCAGCCCCTGGGTTGACACCGGGGAGCTGTTTTTT.